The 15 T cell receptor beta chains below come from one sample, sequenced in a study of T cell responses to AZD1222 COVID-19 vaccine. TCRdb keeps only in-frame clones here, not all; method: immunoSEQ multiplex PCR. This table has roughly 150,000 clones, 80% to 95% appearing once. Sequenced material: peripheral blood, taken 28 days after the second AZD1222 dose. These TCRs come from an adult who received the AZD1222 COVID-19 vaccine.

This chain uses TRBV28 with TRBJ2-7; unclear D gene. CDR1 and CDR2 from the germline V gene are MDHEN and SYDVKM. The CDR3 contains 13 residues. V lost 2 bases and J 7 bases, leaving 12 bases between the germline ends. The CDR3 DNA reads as TGTGCCAGCAGTTTAACCCAATCTACTGAGCAGTACTTC. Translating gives CASSLTQSTEQYF. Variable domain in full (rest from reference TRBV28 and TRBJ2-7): DVKVTQSSRYLVKRTGEKVFLECVQDMDHENMFWYRQDPGLGLRLIYFSYDVKMKEKGDIPEGYSVSREKKERFSLILESASTNQTSMYLCASSLTQSTEQYFGPGTRLTVT.

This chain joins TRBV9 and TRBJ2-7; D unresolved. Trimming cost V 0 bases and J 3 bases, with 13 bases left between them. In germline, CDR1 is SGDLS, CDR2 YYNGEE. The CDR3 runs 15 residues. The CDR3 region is CASSVAPQASYEQYF. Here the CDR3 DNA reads TGTGCCAGCAGCGTAGCCCCCCAGGCGAGCTACGAGCAGTACTTC.

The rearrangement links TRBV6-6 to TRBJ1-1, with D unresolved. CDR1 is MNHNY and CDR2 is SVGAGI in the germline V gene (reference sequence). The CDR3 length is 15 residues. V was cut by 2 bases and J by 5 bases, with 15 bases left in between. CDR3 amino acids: CASSYGAASGTEAFF. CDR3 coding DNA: TGTGCCAGCAGTTACGGCGCCGCCTCGGGGACTGAAGCTTTCTTT.

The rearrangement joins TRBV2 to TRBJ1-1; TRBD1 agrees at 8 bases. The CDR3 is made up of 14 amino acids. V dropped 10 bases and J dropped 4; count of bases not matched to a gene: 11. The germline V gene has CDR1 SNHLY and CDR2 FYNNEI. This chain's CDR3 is CATRQGLRSTEAFF. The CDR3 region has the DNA TGTGCCACCAGACAGGGGTTACGGAGCACTGAAGCTTTCTTT.

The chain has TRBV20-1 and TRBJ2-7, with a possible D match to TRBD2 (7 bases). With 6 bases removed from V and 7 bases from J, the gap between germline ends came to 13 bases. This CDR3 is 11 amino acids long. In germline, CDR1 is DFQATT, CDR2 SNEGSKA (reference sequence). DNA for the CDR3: TGCAGTGCACAGAAGGGGGGGGAGCAGTACTTC. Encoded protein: CSAQKGGEQYF.

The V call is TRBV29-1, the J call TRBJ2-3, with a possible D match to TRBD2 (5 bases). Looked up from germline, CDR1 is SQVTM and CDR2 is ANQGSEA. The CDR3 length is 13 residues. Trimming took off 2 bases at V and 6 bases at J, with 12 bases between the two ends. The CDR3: CSVERGSGDTQYF. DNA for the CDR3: TGCAGCGTTGAACGAGGGTCTGGGGATACGCAGTATTTT.

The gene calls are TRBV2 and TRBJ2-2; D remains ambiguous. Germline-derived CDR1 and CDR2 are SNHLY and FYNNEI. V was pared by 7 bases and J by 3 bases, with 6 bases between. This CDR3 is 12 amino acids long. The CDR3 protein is CASTYYTGELFF. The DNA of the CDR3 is TGTGCCAGCACTTATTACACCGGGGAGCTGTTTTTT.

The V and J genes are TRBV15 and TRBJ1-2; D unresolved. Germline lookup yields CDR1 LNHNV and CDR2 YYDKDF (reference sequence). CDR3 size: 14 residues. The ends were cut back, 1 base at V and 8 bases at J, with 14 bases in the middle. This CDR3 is CATSRVGRTEGYTF. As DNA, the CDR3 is TGTGCCACCAGCAGAGTGGGCAGGACGGAAGGCTACACCTTC.

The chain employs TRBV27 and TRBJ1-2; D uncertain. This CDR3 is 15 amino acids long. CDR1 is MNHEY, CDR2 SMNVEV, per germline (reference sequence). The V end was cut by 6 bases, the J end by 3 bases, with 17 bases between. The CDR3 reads CASRVGQSRHYGYTF. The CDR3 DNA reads TGTGCCAGCAGAGTAGGGCAGTCACGCCACTATGGCTACACCTTC.

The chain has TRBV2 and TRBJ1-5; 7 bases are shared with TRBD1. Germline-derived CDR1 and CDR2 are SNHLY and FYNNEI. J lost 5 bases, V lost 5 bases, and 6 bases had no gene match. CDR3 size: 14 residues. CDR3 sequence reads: CASSRQGRHQPQHF. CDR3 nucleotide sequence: TGTGCCAGCAGTAGACAGGGTCGGCATCAGCCCCAGCATTTT.

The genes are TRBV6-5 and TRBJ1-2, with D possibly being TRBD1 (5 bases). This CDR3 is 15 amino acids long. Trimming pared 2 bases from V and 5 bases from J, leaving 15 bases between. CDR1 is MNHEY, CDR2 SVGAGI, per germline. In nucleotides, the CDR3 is TGTGCCAGCAGTTACCATCATCAAGGGGTGTATGGCTACACCTTC. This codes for CASSYHHQGVYGYTF.

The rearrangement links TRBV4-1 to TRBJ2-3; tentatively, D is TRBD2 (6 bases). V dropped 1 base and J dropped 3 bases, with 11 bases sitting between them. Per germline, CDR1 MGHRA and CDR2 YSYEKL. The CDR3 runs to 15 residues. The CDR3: CASSQGTSWTDTQYF. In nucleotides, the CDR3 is TGCGCCAGCAGCCAAGGCACTAGCTGGACAGATACGCAGTATTTT.

For the CDR3, the DNA is TGCGCCAGCAACCGACCTCTAGCGAGCTCCTACAATGAGCAGTTCTTC. Protein: CASNRPLASSYNEQFF. The chain joins TRBV10-2 to TRBJ2-1, with D tentatively TRBD2 (6 bases). The CDR3 totals 16 residues. V lost 7 bases and J lost 0, with 16 bases in between. The V gene's germline CDR1 is WSHSY and CDR2 SAAADI.

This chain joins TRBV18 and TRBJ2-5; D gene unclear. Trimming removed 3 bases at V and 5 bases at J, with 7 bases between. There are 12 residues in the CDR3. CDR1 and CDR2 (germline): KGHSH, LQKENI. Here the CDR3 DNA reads TGTGCCAGCTCACCTTTTACGGAGACCCAGTACTTC. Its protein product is CASSPFTETQYF.

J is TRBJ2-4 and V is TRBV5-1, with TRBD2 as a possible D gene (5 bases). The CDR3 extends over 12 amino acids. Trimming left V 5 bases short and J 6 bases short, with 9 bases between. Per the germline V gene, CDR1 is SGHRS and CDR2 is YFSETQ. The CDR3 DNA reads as TGCGCCAGCAGTAGCGCGAGAAACATTCAGTACTTC. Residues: CASSSARNIQYF.